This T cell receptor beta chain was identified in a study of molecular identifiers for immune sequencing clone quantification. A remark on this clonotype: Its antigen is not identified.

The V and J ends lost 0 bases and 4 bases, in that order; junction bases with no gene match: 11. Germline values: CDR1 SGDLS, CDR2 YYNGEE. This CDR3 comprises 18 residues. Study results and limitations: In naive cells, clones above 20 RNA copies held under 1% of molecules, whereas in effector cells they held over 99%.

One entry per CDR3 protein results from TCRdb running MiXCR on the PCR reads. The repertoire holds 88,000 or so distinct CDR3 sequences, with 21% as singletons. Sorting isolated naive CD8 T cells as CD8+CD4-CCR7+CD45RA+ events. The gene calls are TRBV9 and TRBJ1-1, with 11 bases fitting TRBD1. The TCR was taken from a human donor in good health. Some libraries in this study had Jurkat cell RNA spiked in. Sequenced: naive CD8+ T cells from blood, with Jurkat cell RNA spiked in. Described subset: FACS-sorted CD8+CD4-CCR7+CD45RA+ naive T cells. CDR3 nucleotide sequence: TGTGCCAGCAGCGTAGAGGACAGGGGGCTCCACGGGGGCACTGAAGCTTTCTTT. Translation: CASSVEDRGLHGGTEAFF.